The 26 T cell receptor beta chains given below trace back to one sample, sequenced in a study of regulatory T cells in long-lasting Graves disease. Researchers made TCR beta libraries by using iRepertoire HTBI primers and running Arm-PCR on CDR3 regions. TCRdb passed the multiplex PCR reads through MiXCR, listing each CDR3 protein once. The sample lists almost 450,000 distinct CDR3 sequences; about 17% were seen once. The time point: newly diagnosed GD, antithyroid drugs for less than 3 months. PBMC-extracted RNA yielded the TCR library. This same sample was also taken into another study, of T cells in Graves' hyperthyroidism and ophthalmopathy.

The material was peripheral blood mononuclear cells (PBMCs), obtained at new diagnosis, from a patient treated with antithyroid drugs. These receptors all stem from a woman aged 25 to 45 with Graves disease.

This clonotype has a handful of counts. The chain has TRBV20-1 and TRBJ2-1, with 9 bases matching TRBD1. The ends lost 5 bases at V and 0 bases at J; junction bases unmatched: 11. There are 17 residues in the CDR3. Germline V gene data show CDR1 as DFQATT and CDR2 as SNEGSKA (reference sequence). The CDR3 nucleotides are TGCAGTGCTGGGGGGGCCCGGGACAGGGCCTCCTACAATGAGCAGTTCTTC. Protein sequence: CSAGGARDRASYNEQFF.

As to this clonotype: Germline is not matched at one junction end, which may reflect a read error. V is TRBV13 and J is TRBJ1-2; TRBD1 matches 7 bases. The germline V gene has CDR1 PRHDT and CDR2 FYEKMQ (reference sequence). The CDR3 length is 16 residues. CDR3 amino acids: CASSLGKTGMDYGYTF. As DNA, the CDR3 is TGTGCCAGCAGCCTAGGGAAGACAGGGATGGACTATGGCTACACCTTC. The full variable domain, completed using reference TRBV13 and TRBJ1-2, is AAGVIQSPRHLIKEKRETATLKCYPIPRHDTVYWYQQGPGQDPQFLISFYEKMQSDKGSIPDRFSAQQFSDYHSELNMSSLELGDSALYFCASSLGKTGMDYGYTFGSGTRLTVV.

This clonotype showed up just a few times. The chain has TRBV20-1 and TRBJ1-2; D is perhaps TRBD1 (5 bases). Germline assignment: CDR1 DFQATT and CDR2 SNEGSKA (reference sequence). The CDR3 spans 12 residues. Trimming took 6 bases from V and 4 from J, leaving 12 bases between them. DNA of the CDR3: TGCAGTGCCCTAGGGACGACCTATGGCTACACCTTC. This encodes CSALGTTYGYTF.

The chain has TRBV2 and TRBJ1-1; D remains ambiguous. Germline V gene sequence: CDR1 SNHLY, CDR2 FYNNEI. This CDR3 has 12 amino acids. V was shortened by 6 bases and J by 3 bases, with 8 bases between the two germline ends. CDR3 sequence: CASRLEYTEAFF. CDR3 in DNA: TGTGCCAGCAGATTAGAGTACACTGAAGCTTTCTTT.

This rearrangement joins TRBV29-1 to TRBJ2-4; 9 bases are shared with TRBD1. This CDR3 spans 15 amino acids. The germline CDR1 and CDR2 sequences are SQVTM and ANQGSEA. V was pared by 7 bases and J by 0 bases, with 7 bases of the junction left unmatched. As DNA, the CDR3 is TGCAGCGCCGTCGACAGGGGGGGAGCCAAAAACATTCAGTACTTC. Translated: CSAVDRGGAKNIQYF.

This clonotype was seen only a few times. The V gene is TRBV19, the J gene TRBJ1-5, with D possibly matching TRBD1 (6 bases). The V end was cut by 5 bases, the J end by 2 bases, with 19 bases between. Germline V gene data show CDR1 as LNHDA and CDR2 as SQIVND (reference sequence). This CDR3 has 17 amino acids. In DNA form, the CDR3 reads TGTGCCAGTAGTCCACCGAGGGGGGCTCTGGGCAATCAGCCCCAGCATTTT. Protein sequence: CASSPPRGALGNQPQHF.

This clonotype was seen ten or more times. The genes are TRBV7-9 and TRBJ1-1, with TRBD1 as a possible D gene (5 bases). CDR3 length: 16 amino acids. The germline gives CDR1 SEHNR, CDR2 FQNEAQ (reference sequence). V lost 5 bases, J lost 4 bases, and 20 bases lay in between. CDR3 loop: CASSPARAGGGTEAFF. As DNA, the CDR3 is TGTGCCAGCAGCCCCGCCAGGGCAGGCGGAGGCACTGAAGCTTTCTTT.

This chain's CDR3 is CASIGDSQETQYF. The CDR3 coding sequence is TGTGCCAGCATTGGGGACAGCCAAGAGACCCAGTACTTC. The chain joins TRBV2 to TRBJ2-5; TRBD1 matches 7 bases. This CDR3 contains 13 residues. Germline CDR1 SNHLY, CDR2 FYNNEI. Trimming removed 7 bases from V and 1 base from J; junction bases left unmatched: 3. The whole variable domain, remainder taken from reference TRBV2 and TRBJ2-5, is EPEVTQTPSHQVTQMGQEVILRCVPISNHLYFYWYRQILGQKVEFLVSFYNNEISEKSEIFDDQFSVERPDGSNFTLKIRSTKLEDSAMYFCASIGDSQETQYFGPGTRLLVL.

This clonotype appeared many times. The chain employs TRBV20-1 and TRBJ2-1, with 14 bases that match TRBD2. The J segment lost 10 bases and the V segment lost 6 bases, leaving 5 bases of the junction unmatched. This CDR3 contains 13 residues. Germline V gene sequence: CDR1 DFQATT, CDR2 SNEGSKA (reference sequence). The CDR3 DNA reads as TGCAGTGCCCCGACTAGCGGGAGGGCCGAGCAGTTCTTC. It encodes CSAPTSGRAEQFF.

This clonotype was seen ten or more times. The rearrangement uses TRBV3-1 and TRBJ2-2, with a weak D call TRBD2 (6 bases). This CDR3 has 15 residues. CDR1 LGHDT and CDR2 YNNKEL come from the germline V gene (reference sequence). V lost 6 bases to trimming and J lost 2 bases, with 13 bases between them. The CDR3 here is CASSPPGLNTGELFF. The CDR3 nucleotides read TGTGCCAGCAGTCCCCCGGGACTCAACACCGGGGAGCTGTTTTTT.

This clonotype was detected many times. V gene TRBV15 combines with J gene TRBJ1-5, with 7 bases aligning to TRBD1. The V gene end was trimmed by 9 bases and the J gene end by 0 bases; junction bases not matched to a gene: 14. The CDR3 covers 17 residues. The germline gives CDR1 LNHNV, CDR2 YYDKDF (reference sequence). The CDR3 bases are TGTGCCACTGAACAGGGGCGAGATAGGTATAGCAATCAGCCCCAGCATTTT. This encodes CATEQGRDRYSNQPQHF.

This clonotype was seen ten or more times. This chain uses TRBV30 with TRBJ1-2, with no clear D. CDR3 length: 17 amino acids. Trimming cost V 8 bases and J 4 bases, with 29 bases left between them. From germline, CDR1 is GTSNPN and CDR2 SVGIG (reference sequence). CDR3 amino acids: CARNDQLGFIPGYGYTF. The CDR3 DNA is TGTGCCCGTAACGATCAACTGGGTTTCATTCCCGGCTATGGCTACACCTTC.

This clonotype was detected ten times or more. The CDR3 region is CASGKIRDQETQYF. In DNA form, the CDR3 reads TGTGCCAGCGGAAAGATACGGGACCAAGAGACCCAGTACTTC. This chain joins TRBV7-9 and TRBJ2-5; no clear D gene. Trimming shortened V by 8 bases and J by 0 bases, and 13 bases separated the two germline ends. The germline gives CDR1 SEHNR, CDR2 FQNEAQ (reference sequence). CDR3 length: 14 residues.

This sequence joins TRBV2 and TRBJ2-3; D call uncertain. The CDR3 sequence is 13 residues long. CDR1 SNHLY and CDR2 FYNNEI come from the germline V gene. V shed 9 bases and J shed 4 bases, with 14 bases lying between them. The CDR3 sequence: CARQPSAADTQYF. The CDR3 DNA reads as TGTGCCAGACAGCCAAGTGCCGCAGATACGCAGTATTTT.

This clonotype has ten or more counts. J is TRBJ1-6 and V is TRBV30; D is uncertain. V was clipped by 8 bases and J by 7 bases, with 12 bases between them. The CDR3 contains 12 residues. The V gene's germline CDR1 is GTSNPN and CDR2 SVGIG (reference sequence). CDR3 sequence: CALRAQNSPLHF. CDR3 in DNA: TGTGCCCTGCGGGCGCAAAATTCACCCCTCCACTTT.

This clonotype was detected a few times. The chain is built from TRBV28 and TRBJ2-6; tentatively, D is TRBD2 (5 bases). Looked up from germline, CDR1 is MDHEN and CDR2 is SYDVKM. This CDR3 has 17 residues. V shed 6 bases and J shed 0 bases, with 15 bases lying between them. CDR3 DNA sequence: TGTGCCAGCAGCGACTACCGGAAAAGCTCTGGGGCCAACGTCCTGACTTTC. Residues: CASSDYRKSSGANVLTF. Complete variable domain (other parts from reference TRBV28 and TRBJ2-6): DVKVTQSSRYLVKRTGEKVFLECVQDMDHENMFWYRQDPGLGLRLIYFSYDVKMKEKGDIPEGYSVSREKKERFSLILESASTNQTSMYLCASSDYRKSSGANVLTFGAGSRLTVL.

This clonotype was recorded many times. V and J are TRBV28 and TRBJ1-1; no firm D call. The CDR3 has 14 amino acids. Germline V lookup: CDR1 MDHEN, CDR2 SYDVKM. With 5 bases removed from V and 1 base from J, the gap between germline ends came to 11 bases. Written as DNA, the CDR3 is TGTGCCAGCAGTCTGGTGGTGGGGAACACTGAAGCTTTCTTT. It encodes CASSLVVGNTEAFF. The full variable domain, in which reference TRBV28 and TRBJ1-1 provide the parts outside the CDR3, is DVKVTQSSRYLVKRTGEKVFLECVQDMDHENMFWYRQDPGLGLRLIYFSYDVKMKEKGDIPEGYSVSREKKERFSLILESASTNQTSMYLCASSLVVGNTEAFFGQGTRLTVV.

This clonotype has ten or more counts. The chain links TRBV6-1 to TRBJ2-5; 7 bases align to TRBD1. The CDR3 is made up of 15 amino acids. The germline CDR1 and CDR2 sequences are MNHNS and SASEGT. Losses at the gene ends were 0 bases for V and 8 bases for J; bases not matched to a gene: 9. The CDR3 DNA sequence: TGTGCCAGCAGTGAAGCGGGACAGTTCGGGGAAACCCAGTACTTC. Its translation: CASSEAGQFGETQYF.

This clonotype was recorded at least ten times. The rearrangement joins TRBV6-9 to TRBJ1-2; D gene unclear. The V end lost 3 bases, the J end lost 5 bases, and 10 bases lay between the germline ends. This CDR3 has 13 amino acids. In germline, CDR1 is MNHGY, CDR2 SVAAGI. The CDR3 reads CASSYLDDYGYTF. The CDR3 DNA sequence: TGTGCCAGCAGTTACTTGGACGATTATGGCTACACCTTC.

This clonotype has a count of ten or more. The J gene is TRBJ1-3, the V gene TRBV13; TRBD1 matches 8 bases. V was clipped by 5 bases and J by 4 bases; unmatched bases: 7. The CDR3 consists of 15 residues. Germline-derived CDR1 and CDR2 are PRHDT and FYEKMQ (reference sequence). The CDR3 sequence is CASSAGQGSGNTIYF. For the CDR3, the DNA is TGTGCCAGCAGCGCAGGACAGGGTTCAGGAAACACCATATATTTT.

This clonotype was observed at least ten times. The V gene is TRBV5-5, the J gene TRBJ2-4; D may be TRBD2 (5 bases). V was pared by 4 bases and J by 4 bases, with 6 bases between. CDR3 length equals 12 residues. Per the germline V gene, CDR1 is SGHKS and CDR2 is YYEKEE (reference sequence). As DNA, the CDR3 is TGTGCCAGCAGCGGGGAGAAAAACATTCAGTACTTC. This sequence encodes CASSGEKNIQYF. Drawing the rest from reference TRBV5-5 and TRBJ2-4, the complete variable domain is DAGVTQSPTHLIKTRGQQVTLRCSPISGHKSVSWYQQVLGQGPQFIFQYYEKEERGRGNFPDRFSARQFPNYSSELNVNALLLGDSALYLCASSGEKNIQYFGAGTRLSVL.

This clonotype has just a few counts. The V gene is TRBV28, the J gene TRBJ2-3; D remains ambiguous. V was clipped by 8 bases and J by 0 bases, with 12 bases between them. The germline V gene has CDR1 MDHEN and CDR2 SYDVKM. The CDR3 has 14 residues. CDR3 amino acids: CASCRVTSTDTQYF. In nucleotides, the CDR3 is TGTGCCAGCTGTAGGGTCACTAGCACAGATACGCAGTATTTT.

V usage is TRBV5-1 and J usage is TRBJ2-3; no clear D. V lost 4 bases and J 6 bases, leaving 15 bases between the germline ends. CDR1 SGHRS and CDR2 YFSETQ come from the germline V gene. This CDR3 is built from 14 residues. CDR3 sequence: CASSPTFGWDTQYF. The CDR3 DNA sequence: TGCGCCAGCAGCCCAACCTTTGGATGGGATACGCAGTATTTT.

This clonotype was seen many times. The chain recombines TRBV3-1 with TRBJ2-1, with D tentatively TRBD1 (5 bases). This CDR3 is built from 15 residues. The germline V gene encodes CDR1 LGHDT and CDR2 YNNKEL (reference sequence). Trimming stripped 4 bases from V and 4 bases from J, with 14 bases between. Here the CDR3 reads CASSLPSKGYNEQFF. For the CDR3, the DNA is TGTGCCAGCAGCCTCCCAAGTAAGGGGTACAATGAGCAGTTCTTC.

The sample holds many counts of this clonotype. The chain joins TRBV30 to TRBJ1-5; D uncertain. V gave up 0 bases and J gave up 6 bases, with 9 bases separating them. This CDR3 region has 13 residues. Germline CDR1 and CDR2: GTSNPN and SVGIG (reference sequence). The CDR3 sequence is CAWSVQGSQPQHF. The CDR3 bases are TGTGCCTGGAGTGTACAAGGAAGTCAGCCCCAGCATTTT.

This clonotype has ten or more counts. The rearrangement joins TRBV3-1 to TRBJ2-7; D is unresolved. Germline lookup yields CDR1 LGHDT and CDR2 YNNKEL (reference sequence). There are 14 residues in the CDR3. V was pared by 0 bases and J by 2 bases, with 8 bases between. DNA for the CDR3: TGTGCCAGCAGCCAAGAGGGTCAGCCCTACGAGCAGTACTTC. Its translation: CASSQEGQPYEQYF.